What follows describes a single T cell receptor beta chain. The sample originates from a study of blood T cell repertoires in COVID-19. Study in general: The United States, Italy and Spain were the sources of the acute and convalescent COVID-19 samples.

The authors' processing: It was from reference gene primer amplification that nucleated cell counts were estimated. TCRdb's copy holds only in-frame clones and misses some; the assay was immunoSEQ multiplex PCR. Clone size and V and J calls were adopted from that table, with D and trimming inferred from the DNA. The table lists about 35,000 clones, around 87% of them singletons. Losses at the gene ends were 1 base for V and 8 bases for J; bases not matched to a gene: 11. The CDR3 length is 16 residues. From germline, CDR1 is SGHRS and CDR2 YFSETQ. Material for sequencing was peripheral blood. The chain carries TRBV5-1 and TRBJ2-2; 7 positions agree with TRBD1. The TCR originated in a human donor in a cohort sampled during active COVID-19. CDR3 sequence (DNA): TGCGCCAGCAGCTTGCAAGGGGGCGCAATTACGGGGGAGCTGTTTTTT. Protein product: CASSLQGGAITGELFF.